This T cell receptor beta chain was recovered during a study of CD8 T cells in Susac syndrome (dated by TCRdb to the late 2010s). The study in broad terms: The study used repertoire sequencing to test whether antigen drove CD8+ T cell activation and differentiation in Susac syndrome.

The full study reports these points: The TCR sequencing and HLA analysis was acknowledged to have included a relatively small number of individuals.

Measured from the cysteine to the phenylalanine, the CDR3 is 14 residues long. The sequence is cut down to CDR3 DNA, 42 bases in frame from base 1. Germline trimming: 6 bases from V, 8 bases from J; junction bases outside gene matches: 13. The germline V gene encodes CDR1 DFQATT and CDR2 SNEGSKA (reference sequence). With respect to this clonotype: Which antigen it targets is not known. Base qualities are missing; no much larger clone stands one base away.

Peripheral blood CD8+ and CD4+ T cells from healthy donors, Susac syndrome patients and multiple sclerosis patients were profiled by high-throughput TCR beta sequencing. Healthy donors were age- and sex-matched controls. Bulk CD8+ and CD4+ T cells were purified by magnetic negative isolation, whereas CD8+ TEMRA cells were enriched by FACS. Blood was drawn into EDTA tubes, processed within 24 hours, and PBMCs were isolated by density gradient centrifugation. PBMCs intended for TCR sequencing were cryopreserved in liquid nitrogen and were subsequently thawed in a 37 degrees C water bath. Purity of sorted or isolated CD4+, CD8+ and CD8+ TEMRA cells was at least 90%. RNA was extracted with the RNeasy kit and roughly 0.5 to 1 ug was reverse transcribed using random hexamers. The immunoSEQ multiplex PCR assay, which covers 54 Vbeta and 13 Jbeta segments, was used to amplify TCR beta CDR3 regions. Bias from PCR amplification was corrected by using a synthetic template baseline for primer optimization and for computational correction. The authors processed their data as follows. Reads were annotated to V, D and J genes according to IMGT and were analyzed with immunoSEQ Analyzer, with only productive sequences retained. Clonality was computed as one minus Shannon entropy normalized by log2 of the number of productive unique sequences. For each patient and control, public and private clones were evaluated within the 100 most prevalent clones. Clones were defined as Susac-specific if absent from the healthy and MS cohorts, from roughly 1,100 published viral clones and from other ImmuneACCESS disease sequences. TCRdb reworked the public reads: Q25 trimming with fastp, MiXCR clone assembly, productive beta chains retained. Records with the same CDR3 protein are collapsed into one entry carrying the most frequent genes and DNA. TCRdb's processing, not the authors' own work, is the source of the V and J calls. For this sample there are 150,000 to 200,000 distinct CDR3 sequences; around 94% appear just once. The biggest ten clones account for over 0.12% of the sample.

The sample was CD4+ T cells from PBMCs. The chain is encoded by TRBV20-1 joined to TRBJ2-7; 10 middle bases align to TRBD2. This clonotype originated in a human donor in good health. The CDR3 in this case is CSAEVAGGRGKQYF. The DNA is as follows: TGCAGTGCGGAGGTAGCGGGGGGCCGTGGGAAGCAGTACTTC.